This is a list of T cell receptor beta chains from one sample in a study of PD-L1 blockade in urothelial cancer. The method was immunoSEQ multiplex PCR; TCRdb's version includes in-frame clones alone and lacks a portion of them. The sample records just over 50,000 clones, roughly four fifths being singletons. Sequences were derived from PBMCs, sampled around atezolizumab (anti-PD-L1) treatment. Every receptor here comes from a man aged 65 to 79 with urothelial cancer. CDR3s include the opening cysteine and the closing phenylalanine or tryptophan. The D gene is left open where the match is weak. Size is stated for part of the rows, as once, few or many counts, or as a class when the clone is expanded.

TRBD2 - TRBJ2-2 TRBV5-1 TGCGCCAGCAGCTTAATAGCGGGAGATGCCGGGGAGCTGTTTTTT CASSLIAGDAGELFF
- - TRBJ1-1 TRBV5-1 TGCGCCAGCAGCTTGGTTCAGGAAAACACTGAAGCTTTCTTT CASSLVQENTEAFF
- once TRBJ2-4 TRBV9 TGTGCCAGCAGCCTACCGGGAGAAAACATTCAGTACTTC CASSLPGENIQYF
- - TRBJ2-7 TRBV7-7 TGTGCTAGCAGCTTAGAACCAGGGAGGTGCTACGAGCAGTACTTC CASSLEPGRCYEQYF
- - TRBJ1-2 TRBV7-2 TGTGCCAGCAGCACGGGGGAGGGGGACCTCTATGGCTACACCTTC CASSTGEGDLYGYTF
TRBD1 few TRBJ1-1 TRBV11-2 TGTGCCAGCAGCTTAGTTGAGGGACAGAAAGCTTTCTTT CASSLVEGQKAFF
TRBD2 - TRBJ2-4 TRBV11-1 TGTGCCTCCGGCCGAGCGGGGGGCCCCCTCAAAAACATTCAGTACTTC CASGRAGGPLKNIQYF
- few TRBJ2-2 TRBV19 TGTGCCAGTAGTATATCGACCGGGGAGCTGTTTTTT CASSISTGELFF
TRBD1 - TRBJ1-4 TRBV7-2 TGTGCCAGCAGCTCAACAGGGGTGGCTAGTGAAAAACTGTTTTTT CASSSTGVASEKLFF
- - TRBJ1-5 TRBV7-9 TGTGCCAGCAGCCGGGACATCAATCAGCCCCAGCATTTT CASSRDINQPQHF
- - TRBJ1-2 TRBV11-2 TGTGCCAGCAGCTCCGACAGACTCTTGGAAGGCTACACCTTC CASSSDRLLEGYTF
- - TRBJ2-7 TRBV2 TGTGCCAGCAGCTTGCTAGGGGTCGAGCAGTACTTC CASSLLGVEQYF
TRBD1 - TRBJ1-5 TRBV2 TGTGCCAGCAGCTGGACAGGGGGAAGCAATCAGCCCCAGCATTTT CASSWTGGSNQPQHF
TRBD2 - TRBJ2-1 TRBV5-4 TGTGCCAGCAGCCCCACTAGCGGGGGGTCCTACAATGAGCAGTTCTTC CASSPTSGGSYNEQFF
- - TRBJ1-1 TRBV2 TGTGCCAGCAGTGGCATAGGAGTGAACACTGAAGCTTTCTTT CASSGIGVNTEAFF
TRBD1 - TRBJ2-2 TRBV6-1 TGTGCCAGCAGTGAACAGGGGGTGAAGAACACCGGGGAGCTGTTTTTT CASSEQGVKNTGELFF
TRBD2 - TRBJ2-7 TRBV7-6 TGTGCCAGCAGCTCGGGACTAGCGACCTACGAGCAGTACTTC CASSSGLATYEQYF
- - TRBJ2-7 TRBV5-4 TGTGCCAGCAGCTGGGGCAGGGTGAACGAGCAGTACTTC CASSWGRVNEQYF
- - TRBJ2-3 TRBV7-6 TGTGCCAGCACCTCGGGCGGGGGCGGCACAGATACGCAGTATTTT CASTSGGGGTDTQYF
- - TRBJ2-5 TRBV6-1 TGTGCCAGTAGCGTCAGGCCGGCGTTCCAAGAGACCCAGTACTTC CASSVRPAFQETQYF
- - TRBJ2-1 TRBV6-1 TGTGCCAGCCTCAGGGACTTAGGAGAGCAGTTCTTC CASLRDLGEQFF
- - TRBJ2-5 TRBV5-8 TGTGCCAGCAGCCTGATGAGAGAGACCCAGTACTTC CASSLMRETQYF
TRBD1 - TRBJ1-2 TRBV6-5 TGTGCCAGCAGTTACGACAGGGTGAGGAACTATGGCTACACCTTC CASSYDRVRNYGYTF
- few TRBJ2-7 TRBV7-2 TGTGCCAGCAGCTTAGGGGCGGGCCAGTACTTC CASSLGAGQYF
- - TRBJ2-3 TRBV9 TGTGCCAGCAGCGTATTCGGGGGAGATACGCAGTATTTT CASSVFGGDTQYF
TRBD1 - TRBJ2-5 TRBV6-1 TGTGCCAGCAGTGAGAGGACAGGGTCACAGACCCAGTACTTC CASSERTGSQTQYF
- - TRBJ2-7 TRBV11-1 TGTGCCAGCAGCTCCTACAGGGACTCCTACGAGCAGTACTTC CASSSYRDSYEQYF
TRBD1 - TRBJ1-1 TRBV19 TGTGCCAGTAGGACCGGGACAGGGGGCACTGAAGCTTTCTTT CASRTGTGGTEAFF
- - TRBJ2-2 TRBV19 TGTGCCAGTAGTGGAGAAGTTCAACGGAGGGAGCTGTTTTTT CASSGEVQRRELFF